This is a list of T cell receptor beta chains from one sample in a study of T cells in Graves' hyperthyroidism and ophthalmopathy. Each CDR3 protein gets one entry after TCRdb re-called the multiplex PCR reads with MiXCR. The profile shows fewer than 350,000 distinct CDR3 sequences, 15% to 20% of them singletons. Sample: blood. The receptors come from a woman in her thirties or forties with Graves' ophthalmopathy. CDR3s include the opening cysteine and the closing phenylalanine or tryptophan. Each record gives: D gene, V gene, clone size, J gene, CDR3 DNA, CDR3 protein. The D gene is left open where the match is weak. The size entry is marked missing in some rows and otherwise reads once, few, many or a size class.

D gene: TRBD2; V gene: TRBV28; clone size: few; J gene: TRBJ2-5; CDR3 DNA: TGTGCCAGCAGTTTAGCCCAGGGTCCGGGGGGAGAGACCCAGTACTTC; CDR3 protein: CASSLAQGPGGETQYF
D gene: TRBD1; V gene: TRBV20-1; clone size: many; J gene: TRBJ2-2; CDR3 DNA: TGCAGTGCTGACAGGGGTTCCGGGGAGCTGTTTTTT; CDR3 protein: CSADRGSGELFF
D gene: NA; V gene: TRBV12-3/TRBV12-4; clone size: many; J gene: TRBJ1-5; CDR3 DNA: TGTGCCAGCAGCTCCGCACATAGCAATCAGCCCCAGCATTTT; CDR3 protein: CASSSAHSNQPQHF
D gene: NA; V gene: TRBV20-1; clone size: many; J gene: TRBJ1-5; CDR3 DNA: TGCAGTGCTAGTAGGGGGGCCCCGAATCAGCCCCAGCATTTT; CDR3 protein: CSASRGAPNQPQHF
D gene: NA; V gene: TRBV25-1; clone size: NA; J gene: TRBJ1-2; CDR3 DNA: TGTGCCAGCAGTGAATCGACGGGAGCTAACTATGGCTACACCTTC; CDR3 protein: CASSESTGANYGYTF
D gene: TRBD2; V gene: TRBV7-3; clone size: many; J gene: TRBJ2-5; CDR3 DNA: TGTGCCAGCAGCACCGGGACTAGCGGACTCCAAGAGACCCAGTACTTC; CDR3 protein: CASSTGTSGLQETQYF
D gene: TRBD2; V gene: TRBV20-1; clone size: many; J gene: TRBJ2-5; CDR3 DNA: TGCAGTGCTAGAGGAGCGGGAGGGCCTCAAGCGGCCCAGTACTTC; CDR3 protein: CSARGAGGPQAAQYF
D gene: NA; V gene: TRBV10-3; clone size: many; J gene: TRBJ2-7; CDR3 DNA: TGTGCCACCAGGTCCGGCCCCAACCTTTCCTACGAGCAGTACTTC; CDR3 protein: CATRSGPNLSYEQYF
D gene: NA; V gene: TRBV4-3; clone size: many; J gene: TRBJ2-4; CDR3 DNA: TGCGCCAGCAAGGGGGGGAGCCAAAACATTCAGTACTTC; CDR3 protein: CASKGGSQNIQYF
D gene: NA; V gene: TRBV6-1; clone size: NA; J gene: TRBJ2-7; CDR3 DNA: TGTGCCAGCAGTGAAGAATCGGGCCGTTGGGCCCACGAGCAGTACTTC; CDR3 protein: CASSEESGRWAHEQYF
D gene: TRBD2; V gene: TRBV20-1; clone size: many; J gene: TRBJ2-5; CDR3 DNA: TGCAGTGCTAGCCCGCCTCGACTAGCGGGAGAAGAGACCCAGTACTTC; CDR3 protein: CSASPPRLAGEETQYF
D gene: NA; V gene: TRBV28; clone size: many; J gene: TRBJ2-5; CDR3 DNA: TGTGCCAGCAGCCGCAGGGGAGAGACCCAGTACTTC; CDR3 protein: CASSRRGETQYF
D gene: NA; V gene: TRBV4-2; clone size: many; J gene: TRBJ2-7; CDR3 DNA: TGTGCCAGCAGCCAAGAGCTAGGTAATTACTACGAGCAGTACTTC; CDR3 protein: CASSQELGNYYEQYF
D gene: TRBD2; V gene: TRBV28; clone size: many; J gene: TRBJ2-2; CDR3 DNA: TGTGCCAGCCACGGACTAGCGCCCACCGGGGAGCTGTTTTTT; CDR3 protein: CASHGLAPTGELFF
D gene: NA; V gene: TRBV2; clone size: many; J gene: TRBJ1-2; CDR3 DNA: TGTGCCAGCAGTGATGAAGACTATGGCTACACCTTC; CDR3 protein: CASSDEDYGYTF
D gene: TRBD1; V gene: TRBV27; clone size: NA; J gene: TRBJ2-7; CDR3 DNA: TGTGCCAGCAGACGGACCATTGGGACAGGGGGATCCTACGAGCAGTACTTC; CDR3 protein: CASRRTIGTGGSYEQYF
D gene: TRBD2; V gene: TRBV6-1; clone size: many; J gene: TRBJ2-5; CDR3 DNA: TGTGCCAGCAATCCACCGGGACTAGCGGCTCGACAAGAGACCCAGTACTTC; CDR3 protein: CASNPPGLAARQETQYF
D gene: NA; V gene: TRBV28; clone size: many; J gene: TRBJ1-5; CDR3 DNA: TGTGCCAGCGGCTACCCGGGAGTTTATAGCAATCAGCCCCAGCATTTT; CDR3 protein: CASGYPGVYSNQPQHF
D gene: NA; V gene: TRBV28; clone size: NA; J gene: TRBJ1-2; CDR3 DNA: TGTGCCAGCAGTCCCCGCGCAGCCAGCTACACCTTC; CDR3 protein: CASSPRAASYTF
D gene: NA; V gene: TRBV19; clone size: many; J gene: TRBJ1-2; CDR3 DNA: TGTGCCAGTACCCCGGTGGAGGGAGGAGGCTACACCTTC; CDR3 protein: CASTPVEGGGYTF
D gene: NA; V gene: TRBV9; clone size: many; J gene: TRBJ2-2; CDR3 DNA: TGTGCCAGCAGCGTAGTGGCGGGTAACACCGGGGAGCTGTTTTTT; CDR3 protein: CASSVVAGNTGELFF
D gene: TRBD2; V gene: TRBV5-1; clone size: many; J gene: TRBJ2-7; CDR3 DNA: TGCGCCAGCAGCGTCCCTCTTAGCGGGAGTAGCCACGAGCAGTACTTC; CDR3 protein: CASSVPLSGSSHEQYF